The source of this TCR beta chain is a study of shared clonotypes between healthy human individuals. Study details: Three men and a couple of women, aged 18 to 49, were donors.

The CDR3 runs to 17 residues. Trimming removed 2 bases from V and 0 bases from J, with 16 bases in between. From germline, CDR1 is MGHRA and CDR2 YSYEKL. Notes on this clone: Antigen unknown.

Profiled with immunoSEQ multiplex PCR; TCRdb holds only in-frame clones, not every one. Of over 2 million clones in the sample, about 95% were seen once. Study-level findings and limits: Relative to memory subsets, naive subsets generally showed larger estimated richness. The study found roughly 5% of naive CD4 clonotypes shared across a few donors.

The chain uses TRBV4-1 and TRBJ1-1; D perhaps matches TRBD1 (5 bases). The clonotype originates from a man between 18 and 29 years old in good health. Sequenced input: naive CD4+ T cells sorted from blood. Subset described: CD45RA+ positively selected. CDR3 sequence (DNA): TGCGCCAGCAGCCAACCGGCGACAGATGTCATGAACACTGAAGCTTTCTTT. The encoded protein is CASSQPATDVMNTEAFF.